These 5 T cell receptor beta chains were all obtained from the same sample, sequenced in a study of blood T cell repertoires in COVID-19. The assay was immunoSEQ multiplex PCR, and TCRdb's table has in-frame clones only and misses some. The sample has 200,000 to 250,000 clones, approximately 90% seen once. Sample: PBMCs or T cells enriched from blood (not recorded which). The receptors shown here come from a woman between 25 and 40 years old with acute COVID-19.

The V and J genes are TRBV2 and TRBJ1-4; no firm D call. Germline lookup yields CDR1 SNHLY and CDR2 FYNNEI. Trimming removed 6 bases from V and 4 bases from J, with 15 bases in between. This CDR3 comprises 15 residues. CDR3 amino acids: CASRSREPNNEKLFF. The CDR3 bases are TGTGCCAGCAGAAGCCGGGAACCGAATAATGAAAAACTGTTTTTT.

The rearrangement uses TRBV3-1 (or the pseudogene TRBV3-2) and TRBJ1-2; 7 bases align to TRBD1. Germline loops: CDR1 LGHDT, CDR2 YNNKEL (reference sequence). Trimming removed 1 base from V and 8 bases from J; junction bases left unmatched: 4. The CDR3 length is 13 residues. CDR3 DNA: TGTGCCAGCAGCCAAGGACAGGGAGTAGGCTACACCTTC. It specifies CASSQGQGVGYTF.

CDR3 residues: CASSLEGQGADGYTF. Written as DNA, the CDR3 is TGCGCCAGCAGCTTGGAGGGACAGGGGGCAGATGGCTACACCTTC. V usage is TRBV5-1 and J usage is TRBJ1-2; 12 nucleotides match TRBD1. Losses at the gene ends were 0 bases for V and 6 bases for J; bases not matched to a gene: 3. The V gene's germline CDR1 is SGHRS and CDR2 YFSETQ. The CDR3 is 15 amino acids.

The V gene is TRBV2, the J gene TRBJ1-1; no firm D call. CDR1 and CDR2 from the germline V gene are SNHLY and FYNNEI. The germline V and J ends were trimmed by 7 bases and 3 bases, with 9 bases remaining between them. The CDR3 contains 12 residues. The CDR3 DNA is TGTGCCAGCATGTTTGGAGACACTGAAGCTTTCTTT. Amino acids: CASMFGDTEAFF.

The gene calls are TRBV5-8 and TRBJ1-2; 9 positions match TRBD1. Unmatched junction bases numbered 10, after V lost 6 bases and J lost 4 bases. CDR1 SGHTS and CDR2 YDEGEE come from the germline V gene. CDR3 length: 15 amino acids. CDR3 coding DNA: TGTGCCAGCACCATACCGGGACAGGGCGGCTATGGCTACACCTTC. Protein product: CASTIPGQGGYGYTF.